This T cell receptor beta chain originates from a study of identical twins. MiXCR, run by TCRdb on the 5' RACE reads, gives a single entry per CDR3 protein. The profile shows 600,000 to 850,000 distinct CDR3 sequences, roughly 20% of them singletons. The sample holds many counts of this clonotype. Per germline, CDR1 DFQATT and CDR2 SNEGSKA (reference sequence). V was clipped by 6 bases and J by 4 bases; unmatched bases: 7. CDR3 length equals 13 residues. These records were also assigned to another study, of T cells expressing NK-cell markers.

The sequenced sample consisted of PBMCs. The J gene is TRBJ2-3, the V gene TRBV20-1; TRBD2 aligns across 7 bases. The receptor's source is a woman aged 18 to 35 in good health. Written as DNA, the CDR3 is TGCAGTGCCGTGGGGGGGATCCCAGATACGCAGTATTTT. It yields the protein CSAVGGIPDTQYF.